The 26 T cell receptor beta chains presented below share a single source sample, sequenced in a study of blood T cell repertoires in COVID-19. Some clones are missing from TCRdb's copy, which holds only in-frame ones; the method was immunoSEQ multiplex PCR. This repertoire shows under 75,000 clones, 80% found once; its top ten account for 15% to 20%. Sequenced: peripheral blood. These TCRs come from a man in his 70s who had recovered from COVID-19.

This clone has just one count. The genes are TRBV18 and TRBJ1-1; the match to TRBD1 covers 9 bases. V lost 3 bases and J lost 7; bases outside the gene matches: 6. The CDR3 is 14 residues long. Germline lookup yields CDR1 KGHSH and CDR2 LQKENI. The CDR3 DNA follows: TGTGCCAGCTCACCCGGGACAGGGATCAGTGAAGCTTTCTTT. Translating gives CASSPGTGISEAFF.

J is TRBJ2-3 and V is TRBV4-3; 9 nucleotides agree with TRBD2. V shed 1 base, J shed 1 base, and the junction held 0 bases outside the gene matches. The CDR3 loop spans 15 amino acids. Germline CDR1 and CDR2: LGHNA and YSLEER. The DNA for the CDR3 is TGCGCCAGCAGCCAAGCTAGCGGGGGCACAGATACGCAGTATTTT. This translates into CASSQASGGTDTQYF.

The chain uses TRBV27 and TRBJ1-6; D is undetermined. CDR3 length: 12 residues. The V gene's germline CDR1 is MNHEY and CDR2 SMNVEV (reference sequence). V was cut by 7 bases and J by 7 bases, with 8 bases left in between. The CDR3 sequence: CASTSINSPLHF. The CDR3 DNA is TGTGCCAGCACCAGTATCAATTCACCCCTCCACTTT.

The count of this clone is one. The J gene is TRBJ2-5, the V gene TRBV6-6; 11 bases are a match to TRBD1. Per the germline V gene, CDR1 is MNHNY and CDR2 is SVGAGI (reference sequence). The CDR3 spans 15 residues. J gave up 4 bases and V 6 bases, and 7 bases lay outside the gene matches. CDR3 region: CASSSTDRGRETQYF. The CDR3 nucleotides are TGTGCCAGCAGCTCCACGGACAGGGGGCGAGAGACCCAGTACTTC.

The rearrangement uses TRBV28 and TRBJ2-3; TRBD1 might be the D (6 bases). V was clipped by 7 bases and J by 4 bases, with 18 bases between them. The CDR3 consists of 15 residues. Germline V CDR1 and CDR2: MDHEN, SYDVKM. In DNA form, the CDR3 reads TGTGCCAGCATTCCCCAAACAGGGTCGTCAGATACGCAGTATTTT. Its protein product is CASIPQTGSSDTQYF.

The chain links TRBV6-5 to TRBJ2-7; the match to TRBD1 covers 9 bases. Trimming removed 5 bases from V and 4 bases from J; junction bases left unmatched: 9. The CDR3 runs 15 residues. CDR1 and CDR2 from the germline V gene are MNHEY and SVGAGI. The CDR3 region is CASSQTGTGRYEQYF. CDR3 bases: TGTGCCAGCAGTCAAACCGGGACAGGGCGATACGAGCAGTACTTC.

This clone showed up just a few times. CDR3: CASSPPLRLSKSYEQYF. The CDR3 nucleotides read TGTGCCAGCAGCCCACCCCTGCGGCTTTCGAAATCCTACGAGCAGTACTTC. This sequence joins TRBV7-8 and TRBJ2-7; D gene unclear. The germline V gene encodes CDR1 SGHVS and CDR2 FQNEAQ. V shed 5 bases and J shed 1 base, with 21 bases lying between them. The CDR3 is 17 amino acids.

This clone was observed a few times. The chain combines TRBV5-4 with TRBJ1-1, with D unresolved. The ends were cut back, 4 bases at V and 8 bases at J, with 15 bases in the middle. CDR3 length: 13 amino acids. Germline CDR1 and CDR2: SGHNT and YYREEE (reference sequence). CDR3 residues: CASSILSSGEAFF. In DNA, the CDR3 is TGTGCCAGCAGCATCTTGAGTTCAGGAGAAGCTTTCTTT.

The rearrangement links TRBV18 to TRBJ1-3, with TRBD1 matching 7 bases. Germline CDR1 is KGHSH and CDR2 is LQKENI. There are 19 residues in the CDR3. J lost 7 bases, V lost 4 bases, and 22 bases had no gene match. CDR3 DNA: TGTGCCAGCTCACGACAACCCCCTGTACCGGGACAGTTTTTCAACACCATATATTTT. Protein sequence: CASSRQPPVPGQFFNTIYF.

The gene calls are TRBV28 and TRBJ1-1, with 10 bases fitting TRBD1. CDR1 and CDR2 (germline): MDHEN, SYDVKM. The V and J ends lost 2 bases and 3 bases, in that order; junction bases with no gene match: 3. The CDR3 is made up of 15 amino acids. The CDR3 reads CASSLPDRGYTEAFF. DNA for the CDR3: TGTGCCAGCAGTTTACCGGACAGGGGGTACACTGAAGCTTTCTTT.

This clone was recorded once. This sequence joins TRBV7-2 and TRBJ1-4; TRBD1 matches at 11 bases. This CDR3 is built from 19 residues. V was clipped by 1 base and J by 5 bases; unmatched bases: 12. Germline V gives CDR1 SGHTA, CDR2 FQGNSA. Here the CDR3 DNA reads TGTGCCAGCAGCTTAGAAGGACAGGGGGCTACGGCGAAAAATGAAAAACTGTTTTTT. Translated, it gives CASSLEGQGATAKNEKLFF.

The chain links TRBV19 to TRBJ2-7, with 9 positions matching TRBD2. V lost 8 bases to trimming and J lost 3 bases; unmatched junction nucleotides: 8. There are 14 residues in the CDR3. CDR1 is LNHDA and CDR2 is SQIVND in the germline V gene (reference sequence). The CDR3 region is CASSTTSGGYEQYF. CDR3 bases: TGTGCCAGTTCGACGACTAGCGGAGGCTACGAGCAGTACTTC.

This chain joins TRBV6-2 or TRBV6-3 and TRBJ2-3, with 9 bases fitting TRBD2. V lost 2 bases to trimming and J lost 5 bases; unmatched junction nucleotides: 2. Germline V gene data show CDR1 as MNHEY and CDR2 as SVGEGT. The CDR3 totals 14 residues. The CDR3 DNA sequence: TGTGCCAGCAGTTACGCGGGGGGGGGAGATACGCAGTATTTT. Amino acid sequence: CASSYAGGGDTQYF.

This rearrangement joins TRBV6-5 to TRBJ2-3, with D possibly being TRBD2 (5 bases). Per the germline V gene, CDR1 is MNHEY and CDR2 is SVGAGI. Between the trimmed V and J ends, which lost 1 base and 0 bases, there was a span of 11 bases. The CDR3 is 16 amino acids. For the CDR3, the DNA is TGTGCCAGCAGTTACTGGAGCGGCCACAGCACAGATACGCAGTATTTT. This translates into CASSYWSGHSTDTQYF.

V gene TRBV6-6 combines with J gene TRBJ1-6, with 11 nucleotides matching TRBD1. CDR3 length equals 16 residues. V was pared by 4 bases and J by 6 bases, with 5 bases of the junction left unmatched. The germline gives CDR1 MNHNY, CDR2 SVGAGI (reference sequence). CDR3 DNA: TGTGCCAGCAGTTCCTCGGACAGGGGGCCTAATTCACCCCTCCACTTT. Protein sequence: CASSSSDRGPNSPLHF.

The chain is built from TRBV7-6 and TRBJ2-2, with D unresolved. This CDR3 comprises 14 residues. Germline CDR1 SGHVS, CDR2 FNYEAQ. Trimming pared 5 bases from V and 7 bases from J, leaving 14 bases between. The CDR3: CASSPPLFYGELFF. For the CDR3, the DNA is TGTGCCAGCAGCCCCCCTCTCTTCTACGGGGAGCTGTTTTTT.

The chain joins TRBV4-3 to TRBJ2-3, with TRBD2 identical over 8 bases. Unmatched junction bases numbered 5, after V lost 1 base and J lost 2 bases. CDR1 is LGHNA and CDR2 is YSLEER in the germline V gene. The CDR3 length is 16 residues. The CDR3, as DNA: TGCGCCAGCAGCCAAGGTCCAGCGGGGGACACAGATACGCAGTATTTT. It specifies CASSQGPAGDTDTQYF.

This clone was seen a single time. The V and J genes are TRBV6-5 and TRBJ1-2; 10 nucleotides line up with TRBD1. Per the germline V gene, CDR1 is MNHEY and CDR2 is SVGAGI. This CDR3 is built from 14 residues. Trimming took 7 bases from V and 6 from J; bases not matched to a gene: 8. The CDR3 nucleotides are TGTGCCAGCACCCCATCGGGACAGGGGAATGGCTACACCTTC. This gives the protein CASTPSGQGNGYTF.

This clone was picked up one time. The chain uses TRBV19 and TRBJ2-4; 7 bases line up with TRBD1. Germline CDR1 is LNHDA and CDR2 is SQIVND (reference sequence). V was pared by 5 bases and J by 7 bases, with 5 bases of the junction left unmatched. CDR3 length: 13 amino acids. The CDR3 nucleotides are TGTGCCAGTAGTTCCACAGGGGCCAACATTCAGTACTTC. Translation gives CASSSTGANIQYF.

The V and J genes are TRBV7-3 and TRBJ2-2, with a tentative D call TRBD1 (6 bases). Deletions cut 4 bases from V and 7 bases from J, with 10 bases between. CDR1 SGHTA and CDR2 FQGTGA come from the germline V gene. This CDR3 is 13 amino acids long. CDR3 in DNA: TGTGCCAGCAGCTCGCGGACAGACGGGGAGCTGTTTTTT. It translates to CASSSRTDGELFF.

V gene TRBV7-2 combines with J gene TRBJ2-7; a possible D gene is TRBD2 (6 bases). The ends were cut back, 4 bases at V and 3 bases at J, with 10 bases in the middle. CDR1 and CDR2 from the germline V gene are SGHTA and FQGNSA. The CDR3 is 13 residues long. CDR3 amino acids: CASSSPGLYEQYF. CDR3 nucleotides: TGTGCCAGCAGCTCCCCGGGACTCTACGAGCAGTACTTC.

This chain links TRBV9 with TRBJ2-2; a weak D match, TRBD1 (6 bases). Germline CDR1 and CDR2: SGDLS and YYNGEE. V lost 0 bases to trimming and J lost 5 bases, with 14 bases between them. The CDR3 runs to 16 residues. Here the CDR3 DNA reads TGTGCCAGCAGCGTAGGAGGAACAGGGTGGACCGGGGAGCTGTTTTTT. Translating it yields CASSVGGTGWTGELFF.

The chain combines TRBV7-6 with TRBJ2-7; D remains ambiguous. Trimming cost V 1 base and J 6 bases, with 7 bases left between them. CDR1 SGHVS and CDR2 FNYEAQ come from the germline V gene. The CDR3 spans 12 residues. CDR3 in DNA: TGTGCCAGCAGCTTAGTCGAGGCCGAGCAGTACTTC. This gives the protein CASSLVEAEQYF. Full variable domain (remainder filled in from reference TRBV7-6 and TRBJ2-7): GAGVSQSPRYKVTKRGQDVALRCDPISGHVSLYWYRQALGQGPEFLTYFNYEAQQDKSGLPNDRFSAERPEGSISTLTIQRTEQRDSAMYRCASSLVEAEQYFGPGTRLTVT.

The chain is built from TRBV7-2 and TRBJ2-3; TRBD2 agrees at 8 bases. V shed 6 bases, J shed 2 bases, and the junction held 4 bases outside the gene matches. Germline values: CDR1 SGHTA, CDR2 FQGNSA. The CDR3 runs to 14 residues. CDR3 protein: CASRGGGSTDTQYF. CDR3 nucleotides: TGTGCCAGCAGGGGCGGGGGGTCCACAGATACGCAGTATTTT.

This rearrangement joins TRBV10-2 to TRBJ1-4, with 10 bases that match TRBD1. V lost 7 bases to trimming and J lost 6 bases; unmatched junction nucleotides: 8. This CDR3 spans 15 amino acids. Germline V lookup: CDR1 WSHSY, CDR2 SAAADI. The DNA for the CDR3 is TGCGCCAGCAAATTGACAGGGGGCACCGATGAAAAACTGTTTTTT. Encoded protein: CASKLTGGTDEKLFF.

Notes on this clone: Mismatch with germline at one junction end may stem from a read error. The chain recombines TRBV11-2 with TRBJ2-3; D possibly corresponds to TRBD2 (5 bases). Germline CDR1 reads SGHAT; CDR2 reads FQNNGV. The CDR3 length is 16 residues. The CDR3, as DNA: TGTACCAGCAGCTTATGGGCAGACTACAGCACAGATACGCAGTATTTT. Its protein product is CTSSLWADYSTDTQYF.